The TCR beta chain described here comes from a study of blood T cell repertoires in COVID-19. Study background: The United States, Italy and Spain provided the acute and convalescent COVID-19 samples. The analysed material was cDNA or gDNA that came from T cells, B-cell-depleted T cells, or PBMCs.

The Seattle patients, enrolled during active infection, were followed longitudinally. CDR1 and CDR2 (germline): LNHDA, SQIVND (reference sequence). Trimming left V 6 bases short and J 3 bases short, with 18 bases between. The CDR3 sequence is 16 residues long. Authors' analysis steps: Amplification of reference gene primers was used by the study to estimate nucleated cell counts. Method: immunoSEQ multiplex PCR; TCRdb's copy keeps in-frame clones and lacks some. D and trimming come from the DNA, and the V and J calls and clone size come from that table. The sample lists roughly 150,000 clones; around 79% were seen once.

Input material: peripheral blood. This sequence was found in a woman in her fifties or sixties with COVID-19, enrolled during active disease. The chain joins TRBV19 to TRBJ2-1; possibly TRBD1 for D (6 bases). CDR3 residues: CASSLSGTGFYNEQFF. The CDR3 nucleotides read TGTGCCAGTAGCCTATCGGGTACAGGGTTCTACAATGAGCAGTTCTTC.